This T cell receptor beta chain was found in a study of graft-versus-host responses after intestinal transplantation. Sequenced by immunoSEQ multiplex PCR; TCRdb stores in-frame clones only, minus some. In the table there are roughly 19,000 clones, roughly 94% of which are singletons. CDR1 and CDR2 from the germline V gene are SQVTM and ANQGSEA. The CDR3 extends over 13 amino acids. The V gene lost 3 bases and the J gene lost 8 bases, with 16 bases spanning the gap. The sample was PBMCs, taken 23 days after intestinal transplant. The rearrangement joins TRBV29-1 to TRBJ1-2; D may be TRBD1 (5 bases). The clonotype comes from a human patient who received an intestinal transplant, so some T cells may come from the graft donor. The CDR3, as DNA: TGCAGCGTTGAGGAGGGGCGAGGGAGCGGCTACACCTTC. Encoded protein: CSVEEGRGSGYTF.